One and the same sample provided the 32 T cell receptor beta chains below, sequenced in a study of blood T cell repertoires in COVID-19. The repertoire was sequenced with immunoSEQ multiplex PCR; TCRdb's copy has only in-frame clones and lacks some. The repertoire holds around 230,000 clones, with more than 80% as singletons. The specimen was peripheral blood. The receptors derive from a man younger than 45 who had recovered from COVID-19.

The chain combines TRBV2 with TRBJ1-5; D is possibly TRBD1 (5 bases). Deletions cut 5 bases from V and 7 bases from J, with 18 bases between. Per germline, CDR1 SNHLY and CDR2 FYNNEI. This CDR3 contains 15 residues. The CDR3 bases are TGTGCCAGCAGTCCCGGGAGGGGAGTTCGGCAGCCCCAGCATTTT. As protein: CASSPGRGVRQPQHF.

The chain is built from TRBV29-1 and TRBJ1-1; a weak D match, TRBD1 (5 bases). In germline, CDR1 is SQVTM, CDR2 ANQGSEA. The CDR3 runs to 12 residues. Deletions cut 7 bases from V and 6 bases from J, with 15 bases between. CDR3 DNA: TGCAGCGCACAGGTTCCCAACGCTGAAGCTTTCTTT. It codes for CSAQVPNAEAFF. Using reference TRBV29-1 and TRBJ1-1 for the parts outside the CDR3, the full variable domain is SAVISQKPSRDICQRGTSLTIQCQVDSQVTMMFWYRQQPGQSLTLIATANQGSEATYESGFVIDKFPISRPNLTFSTLTVSNMSPEDSSIYLCSAQVPNAEAFFGQGTRLTVV.

V is TRBV11-2 and J is TRBJ2-2; TRBD2 matches at 9 bases. The CDR3 loop spans 18 amino acids. With 4 bases clipped from V and 0 bases from J, the junction kept 9 bases outside the gene matches. Germline values: CDR1 SGHAT, CDR2 FQNNGV. The chain's CDR3 is CASSSSWTSETNTGELFF. The CDR3 region has the DNA TGTGCCAGCAGCTCGTCTTGGACTAGCGAGACGAACACCGGGGAGCTGTTTTTT.

V gene TRBV27 combines with J gene TRBJ1-1; 9 bases line up with TRBD1. The trim removed 8 bases at V and 0 bases at J, leaving 7 bases unmatched. Germline-derived CDR1 and CDR2 are MNHEY and SMNVEV (reference sequence). There are 15 residues in the CDR3. The CDR3 DNA sequence: TGTGCCAGCGGGGCCGGACAGGGGCTGAACACTGAAGCTTTCTTT. Protein: CASGAGQGLNTEAFF.

V gene TRBV10-1 combines with J gene TRBJ2-3; D uncertain. V shed 0 bases and J shed 9 bases, with 13 bases lying between them. The CDR3 runs 14 residues. Germline assignment: CDR1 WNHNN and CDR2 SYGVQD (reference sequence). CDR3 sequence (DNA): TGCGCCAGCAGTGAGTCTACAGATAGGATGACGCAGTATTTT. Its translation: CASSESTDRMTQYF.

The genes are TRBV18 and TRBJ2-7, with 8 bases lining up with TRBD1. Looked up from germline, CDR1 is KGHSH and CDR2 is LQKENI. This CDR3 has 15 residues. V was clipped by 3 bases and J by 4 bases; unmatched bases: 8. The CDR3 nucleotides are TGTGCCAGCTCACCGGGGACAGGCAACGGGTACGAGCAGTACTTC. As protein: CASSPGTGNGYEQYF. The full variable domain, in which reference TRBV18 and TRBJ2-7 provide the parts outside the CDR3, is NAGVMQNPRHLVRRRGQEARLRCSPMKGHSHVYWYRQLPEEGLKFMVYLQKENIIDESGMPKERFSAEFPKEGPSILRIQQVVRGDSAAYFCASSPGTGNGYEQYFGPGTRLTVT.

The genes are TRBV6-2 or TRBV6-3 and TRBJ2-1; D gene uncertain. The germline V gene encodes CDR1 MNHEY and CDR2 SVGEGT. The CDR3 spans 14 residues. Trimming removed 2 bases from V and 10 bases from J, with 15 bases in between. CDR3 sequence (DNA): TGTGCCAGCAGTTACCCAGCAGGCCCCAGCGAGCAGTTCTTC. Amino acid sequence: CASSYPAGPSEQFF.

This sequence joins TRBV4-3 and TRBJ1-6; perhaps TRBD1 as D (6 bases). V was pared by 4 bases and J by 5 bases, with 24 bases between. The V gene's germline CDR1 is LGHNA and CDR2 YSLEER. The CDR3 has 19 residues. CDR3 in DNA: TGCGCCAGCAGCCCCGGGAGGGTGCGGGGGGCGCCGAATAATTCACCCCTCCACTTT. Amino acid sequence: CASSPGRVRGAPNNSPLHF.

This clone has just a few counts. This chain uses TRBV27 with TRBJ1-4; D is unclear. Trimming shortened V by 6 bases and J by 8 bases, and 19 bases separated the two germline ends. Germline V gene sequence: CDR1 MNHEY, CDR2 SMNVEV (reference sequence). The CDR3 totals 15 residues. The CDR3 reads CASSFSHGVGEKLFF. CDR3 DNA sequence: TGTGCCAGCAGCTTCTCCCACGGGGTGGGAGAAAAACTGTTTTTT.

V usage is TRBV2 and J usage is TRBJ2-7, with a weak D call TRBD2 (7 bases). The CDR3 has 13 amino acids. Between the trimmed V and J ends, which lost 7 bases and 3 bases, there was a span of 13 bases. Germline-derived CDR1 and CDR2 are SNHLY and FYNNEI. This CDR3 is CASTRGRNYEQYF. As DNA, the CDR3 is TGTGCCAGCACGCGGGGGCGGAACTACGAGCAGTACTTC. Supplemented by reference TRBV2 and TRBJ2-7, the full variable domain reads EPEVTQTPSHQVTQMGQEVILRCVPISNHLYFYWYRQILGQKVEFLVSFYNNEISEKSEIFDDQFSVERPDGSNFTLKIRSTKLEDSAMYFCASTRGRNYEQYFGPGTRLTVT.

CDR3 sequence: CASSESLGQGEKLFF. In DNA, the CDR3 is TGCGCCAGCAGTGAGTCCTTGGGACAAGGGGAAAAACTGTTTTTT. The chain uses TRBV10-1 and TRBJ1-4, with a tentative D call TRBD1 (6 bases). Between the trimmed V and J ends, which lost 0 bases and 8 bases, there was a span of 13 bases. The CDR3 spans 15 residues. The germline CDR1 and CDR2 sequences are WNHNN and SYGVQD (reference sequence).

V is TRBV7-9 and J is TRBJ2-3; 8 bases map to TRBD2. The germline V gene encodes CDR1 SEHNR and CDR2 FQNEAQ (reference sequence). The CDR3 totals 15 residues. V was pared by 10 bases and J by 0 bases, with 9 bases of the junction left unmatched. CDR3 DNA sequence: TGTGCCACCGGGGTTAGCGGGGCTAGCACAGATACGCAGTATTTT. Protein: CATGVSGASTDTQYF.

The chain uses TRBV5-1 and TRBJ2-1, with D unresolved. Per the germline V gene, CDR1 is SGHRS and CDR2 is YFSETQ. With 0 bases removed from V and 8 bases from J, the gap between germline ends came to 12 bases. The CDR3 covers 14 residues. CDR3 loop: CASSLDRPWDEQFF. The CDR3 DNA reads TGCGCCAGCAGCTTGGACAGACCGTGGGATGAGCAGTTCTTC.

The chain uses TRBV5-1 and TRBJ1-2; D not resolved. Per germline, CDR1 SGHRS and CDR2 YFSETQ. The V gene lost 3 bases and the J gene lost 4 bases, with 13 bases spanning the gap. This CDR3 region has 14 residues. This CDR3 is CASSSSVSGYGYTF. DNA for the CDR3: TGCGCCAGCAGCTCGAGCGTATCGGGCTATGGCTACACCTTC.

The rearrangement uses TRBV7-8 and TRBJ2-2; TRBD2 matches 10 bases. The V gene end was trimmed by 1 base and the J gene end by 0 bases; junction bases not matched to a gene: 2. The length of the CDR3 is 17 residues. Germline-derived CDR1 and CDR2 are SGHVS and FQNEAQ. CDR3 bases: TGTGCCAGCAGCTTAGAACTAGCGGGGACGAACACCGGGGAGCTGTTTTTT. It is translated as CASSLELAGTNTGELFF.

The genes are TRBV6-1 and TRBJ1-5, with a weak D call TRBD1 (5 bases). V lost 3 bases and J 2 bases, leaving 8 bases between the germline ends. CDR3 length: 14 residues. CDR1 and CDR2 (germline): MNHNS, SASEGT. The CDR3 protein is CASSEQGGNQPQHF. CDR3 DNA: TGTGCCAGCAGTGAGCAGGGCGGCAATCAGCCCCAGCATTTT.

The V call is TRBV24-1, the J call TRBJ2-2; 9 bases line up with TRBD2. Germline V CDR1 and CDR2: KGHDR, SFDVKD. The CDR3 has 17 residues. V gave up 4 bases and J gave up 5 bases; unmatched junction bases: 10. The CDR3 is CATSDPSERGVTGELFF. In nucleotides, the CDR3 is TGTGCCACCAGTGACCCCTCGGAGCGGGGGGTTACCGGGGAGCTGTTTTTT.

The chain uses TRBV11-2 and TRBJ2-3, with 9 nucleotides matching TRBD1. Trimming cost V 5 bases and J 4 bases; bases outside gene matches: 7. The CDR3 loop spans 15 amino acids. Germline values: CDR1 SGHAT, CDR2 FQNNGV. For the CDR3, the DNA is TGTGCCAGCAGCCGTATCACAGGGGGCGCAGATACGCAGTATTTT. Amino acid sequence: CASSRITGGADTQYF.

V usage is TRBV2 and J usage is TRBJ2-2; 8 positions match TRBD1. The CDR3 totals 15 residues. CDR1 SNHLY and CDR2 FYNNEI come from the germline V gene. With V trimmed by 6 bases and J by 6 bases, 9 bases remained unmatched. CDR3 sequence reads: CASRPDRGSSGELFF. The CDR3 DNA sequence: TGTGCCAGCAGGCCAGACAGGGGATCGTCCGGGGAGCTGTTTTTT.

V and J are TRBV7-9 and TRBJ1-3; the D gene is possibly TRBD1 (6 bases). The germline V gene encodes CDR1 SEHNR and CDR2 FQNEAQ (reference sequence). Between the trimmed V and J ends, which lost 11 bases and 0 bases, there was a span of 14 bases. The CDR3 totals 14 residues. This CDR3 reads CAPVGHSSGNTIYF. The DNA of the CDR3 is TGTGCCCCCGTGGGACATAGCTCTGGAAACACCATATATTTT.

This chain connects TRBV7-2 to TRBJ1-1, with a weak D call TRBD1 (5 bases). The V gene lost 5 bases and the J gene lost 4 bases, with 14 bases spanning the gap. Looked up from germline, CDR1 is SGHTA and CDR2 is FQGNSA. This CDR3 has 14 amino acids. The CDR3 DNA follows: TGTGCCAGCAGCCACGAGGCGGGGCCCACTGAAGCTTTCTTT. Residues: CASSHEAGPTEAFF.

The chain uses TRBV30 and TRBJ1-2, with unresolved D. Trimming took off 2 bases at V and 2 bases at J, with 6 bases between the two ends. Germline V CDR1 and CDR2: GTSNPN, SVGIG (reference sequence). This CDR3 has 12 amino acids. The CDR3 DNA is TGTGCCTGGAGTACAGCCAACTATGGCTACACCTTC. Amino acid sequence: CAWSTANYGYTF.

The V and J genes are TRBV7-6 and TRBJ1-4, with TRBD1 as a possible D gene (5 bases). Germline-derived CDR1 and CDR2 are SGHVS and FNYEAQ. The CDR3 length is 15 residues. V was shortened by 1 base and J by 3 bases, with 9 bases between the two germline ends. This CDR3 reads CASSLGQISNEKLFF. CDR3 nucleotide sequence: TGTGCCAGCAGCTTAGGACAGATCTCTAATGAAAAACTGTTTTTT.

CDR3 nucleotide sequence: TGTGCCAGCAGCCAAGATTTAAACAGGGACGGGATTGTGTATGGCTACACCTTC. It codes for CASSQDLNRDGIVYGYTF. The V call is TRBV3-1 (or the pseudogene TRBV3-2), the J call TRBJ1-2; possibly TRBD1 for D (6 bases). Trimming removed 0 bases from V and 5 bases from J, with 22 bases in between. Germline V CDR1 and CDR2: LGHDT, YNNKEL (reference sequence). The CDR3 contains 18 residues.

V usage is TRBV2 and J usage is TRBJ1-1, with D possibly being TRBD1 (6 bases). Germline CDR1 and CDR2: SNHLY and FYNNEI. The CDR3 covers 13 residues. The DNA of the CDR3 is TGTGCAGCAAGGACAGACCTTGCAACTGAAGCTTTCTTT. Residues: CAARTDLATEAFF. Combining the CDR3 with reference TRBV2 and TRBJ1-1 gives the whole variable domain EPEVTQTPSHQVTQMGQEVILRCVPISNHLYFYWYRQILGQKVEFLVSFYNNEISEKSEIFDDQFSVERPDGSNFTLKIRSTKLEDSAMYFCAARTDLATEAFFGQGTRLTVV.

This chain connects TRBV29-1 to TRBJ2-6, with 10 bases identical to TRBD1. From germline, CDR1 is SQVTM and CDR2 ANQGSEA. The V segment lost 7 bases and the J segment 3 bases; nucleotides outside the gene matches: 3. This CDR3 spans 14 amino acids. The CDR3 DNA follows: TGCAGCGCGGGACAGGGGTTTGGGGCCAACGTCCTGACTTTC. Its translation: CSAGQGFGANVLTF.

The V call is TRBV5-4, the J call TRBJ1-1; TRBD1 is a possible D gene (5 bases). V was clipped by 3 bases and J by 5 bases, with 17 bases between them. The CDR3 totals 15 residues. In germline, CDR1 is SGHNT, CDR2 YYREEE (reference sequence). In DNA form, the CDR3 reads TGTGCCAGCAGCTACTTAGGGGAGGGGCGGACTGAAGCTTTCTTT. This gives the protein CASSYLGEGRTEAFF.

The chain has TRBV29-1 and TRBJ1-5, with D tentatively TRBD1 (6 bases). The germline CDR1 and CDR2 sequences are SQVTM and ANQGSEA. Trimming shortened V by 1 base and J by 5 bases, and 9 bases separated the two germline ends. The CDR3 is 13 amino acids. The CDR3 bases are TGCAGCGTTGAAGTGGGGGCCGATCAGCCCCAGCATTTT. Its protein product is CSVEVGADQPQHF. Together with reference TRBV29-1 and TRBJ1-5, the CDR3 gives the full variable domain: SAVISQKPSRDICQRGTSLTIQCQVDSQVTMMFWYRQQPGQSLTLIATANQGSEATYESGFVIDKFPISRPNLTFSTLTVSNMSPEDSSIYLCSVEVGADQPQHFGDGTRLSIL.

In this sample, this clone turned up once. The chain combines TRBV7-7 with TRBJ2-7, with TRBD1 matching 8 bases. The CDR3 spans 13 residues. After removal of 5 bases from V and 6 bases from J, the junction contained 6 bases not matched to a gene. Looked up from germline, CDR1 is SSHAT and CDR2 is FNYEAQ (reference sequence). CDR3 residues: CASSPTGVREQYF. In DNA form, the CDR3 reads TGTGCCAGCAGCCCGACAGGGGTTCGCGAGCAGTACTTC.

This sequence joins TRBV10-3 and TRBJ1-2; D remains unclear. The V and J ends lost 8 bases and 3 bases respectively, with 10 bases between them. Germline CDR1 ENHRY, CDR2 SYGVKD. CDR3 length: 12 amino acids. CDR3 residues: CAIPDRDYGYTF. The CDR3, as DNA: TGTGCCATCCCAGATCGGGACTATGGCTACACCTTC.

This chain joins TRBV19 and TRBJ1-5, with D maybe TRBD1 (6 bases). The V end was cut by 0 bases, the J end by 3 bases, with 18 bases between. The CDR3 consists of 18 residues. Germline lookup yields CDR1 LNHDA and CDR2 SQIVND (reference sequence). CDR3 nucleotide sequence: TGTGCCAGTAGTATAGATCCTCCTCCGGGACACCCCAATCAGCCCCAGCATTTT. This gives the protein CASSIDPPPGHPNQPQHF.

The chain carries TRBV3-1 (or the pseudogene TRBV3-2) and TRBJ1-4, with D possibly matching TRBD1 (6 bases). The CDR3 runs 13 residues. Germline CDR1 is LGHDT and CDR2 is YNNKEL (reference sequence). V lost 2 bases and J 11 bases, leaving 12 bases between the germline ends. CDR3 nucleotide sequence: TGTGCCAGCAGCCAAAGGGGGTTGGAGAAACTGTTTTTT. This gives the protein CASSQRGLEKLFF.